This entry lists 10 T cell receptor beta chains sequenced from one sample in a study of blood T cells in healthy people across ages. Sample-barcoded 5' priming and a J-beta primer mix drove a second PCR of about 6 to 11 cycles. TCRdb reanalysed the 5' RACE reads using MiXCR and keeps one entry per CDR3 protein. The data show 1.6 million or so distinct CDR3 sequences, 30% to 40% seen once. Sequenced: blood. These receptors were collected from a woman aged 25-40 years in good health.

The CDR3 reads CASRVGKLNYGYTF. Written as DNA, the CDR3 is TGTGCCAGCAGGGTGGGGAAGCTTAACTATGGCTACACCTTC. This sequence joins TRBV27 and TRBJ1-2; unclear D gene. The CDR3 is made up of 14 amino acids. Germline V gene sequence: CDR1 MNHEY, CDR2 SMNVEV (reference sequence). V was shortened by 6 bases and J by 1 base, with 12 bases between the two germline ends.

This clonotype came up a few times. The chain has TRBV27 and TRBJ2-4; 8 nucleotides agree with TRBD1. The better agreement between TRBJ2-7 and the DNA end casts doubt on the J call. CDR3 length: 16 amino acids. Germline assignment: CDR1 MNHEY and CDR2 SMNVEV (reference sequence). This CDR3 is CASSFFEGTGTYEQYF. DNA of the CDR3: TGTGCCAGCAGCTTTTTCGAAGGGACAGGTACCTACGAGCAGTACTTC.

This clonotype was detected a few times. This chain joins TRBV30 and TRBJ2-3; D gene unclear. V was clipped by 4 bases and J by 4 bases, with 15 bases between them. This CDR3 comprises 14 residues. Germline CDR1 GTSNPN, CDR2 SVGIG (reference sequence). In DNA form, the CDR3 reads TGTGCCTGGAACGGCTATTCAGAGGCAGATACGCAGTATTTT. This encodes CAWNGYSEADTQYF.

The rearrangement joins TRBV21-1 to TRBJ2-1; TRBD2 is the table's D call and was not checked against the DNA. TRBV21-1 is tagged as a pseudogene. CDR3 size: 16 residues. The CDR3 DNA reads as TGTGCCAGCAGCAAAGTCGCTAGCGGGAGAAGAAATGAGCAGTTCTTC. It specifies CASSKVASGRRNEQFF.

This clonotype was detected a few times. The J gene is TRBJ1-2, the V gene TRBV28; tentatively, D is TRBD1 (5 bases). The germline CDR1 and CDR2 sequences are MDHEN and SYDVKM. Trimming pared 8 bases from V and 3 bases from J, leaving 16 bases between. The CDR3 length is 14 residues. CDR3 in DNA: TGTGCCAGCTCCATCCTGGGGGGTTACTATGGCTACACCTTC. Its protein product is CASSILGGYYGYTF.

A word on this clonotype: A much larger clone sits a single nucleotide away, making a read error possible. The rearrangement links TRBV15 to TRBJ2-5, with a possible D match to TRBD2 (5 bases). Germline V gives CDR1 LNHNV, CDR2 YYDKDF (reference sequence). The CDR3 is 14 amino acids. V was trimmed by 6 bases and J by 2 bases, leaving 13 bases between them. Written as DNA, the CDR3 is TGTGCCACCAGTTGTCAGGACTTTCAAGAGACCCAGTACTTC. This sequence encodes CATSCQDFQETQYF.

The sample holds a few counts of this clonotype. The chain couples TRBV27 to TRBJ2-3, with D hard to call. The CDR3 has 17 amino acids. Germline V gene lookup returns CDR1 MNHEY and CDR2 SMNVEV (reference sequence). V gave up 2 bases and J gave up 0 bases, with 15 bases separating them. The CDR3 region has the DNA TGTGCCAGCAGTTTAATTTTTTCGGTCAGGAGCACAGATACGCAGTATTTT. Its translation is CASSLIFSVRSTDTQYF.

This sequence joins TRBV7-3 and TRBJ2-7; the match to TRBD2 covers 8 bases. Losses at the gene ends were 4 bases for V and 5 bases for J; bases not matched to a gene: 4. The germline V gene has CDR1 SGHTA and CDR2 FQGTGA. The CDR3 loop spans 13 amino acids. CDR3 amino acids: CASSYLAGDEQYF. DNA of the CDR3: TGTGCCAGCAGCTACCTAGCGGGCGACGAGCAGTACTTC.

This clonotype was seen ten or more times. The chain joins TRBV29-1 to TRBJ2-1; TRBD2 is a possible D gene (5 bases). The CDR3 sequence is 18 residues long. Germline V gene sequence: CDR1 SQVTM, CDR2 ANQGSEA. Trimming stripped 6 bases from V and 0 bases from J, with 24 bases between. The CDR3 protein is CSVDTTGLLPDSYNEQFF. CDR3 in DNA: TGCAGCGTAGATACTACGGGGTTACTACCCGACTCCTACAATGAGCAGTTCTTC.

CDR3 DNA: TGTGCCTGGAGTGCCTCGGGAGGTTTCCAAGAGACCCAGTACTTC. As protein: CAWSASGGFQETQYF. The chain joins TRBV30 to TRBJ2-5, with 7 bases that match TRBD2. V lost 1 base and J lost 1; bases outside the gene matches: 6. This CDR3 is built from 15 residues. CDR1 GTSNPN and CDR2 SVGIG come from the germline V gene (reference sequence).